The clone carrying this T cell receptor (beta chain) is a singleton in its sample. This specimen comes from a study of T cell changes during pregnancy in multiple sclerosis. Method: immunoSEQ multiplex PCR; TCRdb's copy keeps in-frame clones and lacks some. The profile shows tens of thousands of clones, roughly 89% of them singletons. The clonotype originates from a female donor with multiple sclerosis, enrolled in a pregnancy study. The input for sequencing was CD4+ T cells from peripheral blood mononuclear cells, taken before pregnancy.

Written as DNA, the CDR3 is TGTGCCATCAGAAACGAACAGGCTAGCGACACCTTC. This translates into CAIRNEQASDTF. The rearrangement links TRBV10-3 to TRBJ1-2, with D maybe TRBD1 (5 bases). Germline loops: CDR1 ENHRY, CDR2 SYGVKD. Trimming took 6 bases from V and 12 from J, leaving 17 bases between them. The CDR3 has 12 residues.